What follows describes a single T cell receptor beta chain. This specimen comes from a study of T cell responses to AZD1222 COVID-19 vaccine. TCRdb keeps only in-frame clones here, not all; method: immunoSEQ multiplex PCR. The sample consists of 75,000 to 95,000 clones, around 93% of them appearing once. Germline CDR1 reads SGDLS; CDR2 reads YYNGEE. The CDR3 contains 12 residues. V gave up 5 bases and J gave up 9 bases, with 9 bases separating them. Here the sequenced sample was peripheral blood, taken 28 days after the second AZD1222 dose. The chain couples TRBV9 to TRBJ1-6, with D unclear. The receptor was isolated from an adult who received the AZD1222 COVID-19 vaccine. CDR3 DNA: TGTGCCAGCAGTTCGGTCGGTTCACCCCTCCACTTT. It specifies CASSSVGSPLHF.